The sample holds one count of the clone carrying this T cell receptor beta chain. The entry originates in a study of technical replicates of blood from several donors. Only in-frame clones appear in the TCRdb table, and some are missing; sequencing was by immunoSEQ multiplex PCR. This sample has tens of thousands of clones; around 96% occur once, and the top ten carry roughly 0.34%. V was shortened by 4 bases and J by 2 bases, with 12 bases between the two germline ends. Germline V gene sequence: CDR1 SGHAT, CDR2 FQNNGV. The CDR3 consists of 15 residues. This TCR came from a human donor in good health. What was sequenced was T cells isolated from PBMCs. V gene TRBV11-2 combines with J gene TRBJ1-5, with TRBD1 as a possible D gene (6 bases). The DNA for the CDR3 is TGTGCCAGCAGCTGGAACAGGGATGGCAATCAGCCCCAGCATTTT. Translated: CASSWNRDGNQPQHF.